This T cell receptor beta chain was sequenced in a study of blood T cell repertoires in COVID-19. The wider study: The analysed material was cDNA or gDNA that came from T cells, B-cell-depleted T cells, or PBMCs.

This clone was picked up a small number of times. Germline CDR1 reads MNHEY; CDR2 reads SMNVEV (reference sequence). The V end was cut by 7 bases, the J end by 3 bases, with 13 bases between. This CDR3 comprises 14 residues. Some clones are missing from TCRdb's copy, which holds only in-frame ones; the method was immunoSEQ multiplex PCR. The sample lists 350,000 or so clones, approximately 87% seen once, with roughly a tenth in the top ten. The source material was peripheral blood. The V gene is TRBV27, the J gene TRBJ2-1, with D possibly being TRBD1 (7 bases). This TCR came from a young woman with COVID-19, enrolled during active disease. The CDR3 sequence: CASTGGGFYNEQFF. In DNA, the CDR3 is TGTGCCAGCACAGGGGGAGGTTTCTACAATGAGCAGTTCTTC.